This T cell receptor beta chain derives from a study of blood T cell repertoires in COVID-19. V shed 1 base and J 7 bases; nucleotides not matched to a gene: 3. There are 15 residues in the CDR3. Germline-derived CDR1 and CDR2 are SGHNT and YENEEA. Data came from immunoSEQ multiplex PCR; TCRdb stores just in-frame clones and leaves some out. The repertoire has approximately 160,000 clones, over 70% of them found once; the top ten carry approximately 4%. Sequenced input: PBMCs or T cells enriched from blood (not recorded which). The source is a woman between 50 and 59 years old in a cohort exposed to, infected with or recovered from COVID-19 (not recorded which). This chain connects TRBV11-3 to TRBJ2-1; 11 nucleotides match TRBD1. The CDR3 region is CASSLVGQGVNEQFF. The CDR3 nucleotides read TGTGCCAGCAGCTTAGTGGGACAGGGGGTTAATGAGCAGTTCTTC.